The 23 T cell receptor beta chains below come from one sample, sequenced in a study of tumor and adjacent non-tumor tissue in lung cancer. The library came from three nested PCR rounds adapted from ARM-PCR protocols. TCRdb recomputed calls from the multiplex PCR reads with MiXCR, one row per CDR3 protein. The data show about 200,000 distinct CDR3 sequences, with 60% to 85% seen just once and roughly 24% held by the top ten. This sample's RNA came from whole unsorted tissue. Sample: lung tumor tissue. The receptors were sampled from a man in his fifties or sixties with non-small cell lung cancer.

This clonotype came up a few times. The chain employs TRBV12-3 or TRBV12-4 and TRBJ1-3, with D maybe TRBD1 (5 bases). The CDR3 contains 15 residues. V was shortened by 6 bases and J by 1 base, with 13 bases between the two germline ends. Here the CDR3 DNA reads TGTGCCAGCAGCCTTGGGGGGTTTTCTGGAAACACCATATATTTT. This sequence encodes CASSLGGFSGNTIYF.

In its sample, this clonotype was seen a few times. Because the CDR3 is missing its conserved closing phenylalanine or tryptophan, this is likely a read error. The chain couples TRBV11-3 to TRBJ2-1; 11 bases are a match to TRBD2. The CDR3 spans 15 residues. Germline values: CDR1 SGHNT, CDR2 YENEEA. Trimming cost V 10 bases and J 6 bases; bases outside gene matches: 11. This chain's CDR3 is CANRPRLAGSNEQFL. The CDR3 DNA follows: TGTGCCAACAGACCCAGACTAGCGGGGTCCAATGAGCAGTTCCTC.

The chain links TRBV9 to TRBJ2-2; D uncertain. V lost 0 bases and J 8 bases, leaving 11 bases between the germline ends. Germline V gene sequence: CDR1 SGDLS, CDR2 YYNGEE. This CDR3 spans 14 amino acids. CDR3: CASSVVQSAGELFF. The CDR3 DNA follows: TGTGCCAGCAGCGTAGTCCAGAGTGCTGGGGAGCTGTTTTTT.

The V call is TRBV30, the J call TRBJ1-6, with a possible D match to TRBD1 (6 bases). Trimming took 8 bases from V and 7 from J, leaving 15 bases between them. Germline values: CDR1 GTSNPN, CDR2 SVGIG (reference sequence). This CDR3 is built from 13 residues. The chain's CDR3 is CARGDRPNSPLHF. The CDR3 region has the DNA TGTGCCCGGGGCGACAGGCCGAATTCACCCCTCCACTTT. The whole variable domain, filled in from reference TRBV30 and TRBJ1-6, reads SQTIHQWPATLVQPVGSPLSLECTVEGTSNPNLYWYRQAAGRGLQLLFYSVGIGQISSEVPQNLSASRPQDRQFILSSKKLLLSDSGFYLCARGDRPNSPLHFGNGTRLTVT.

Comments on this clonotype: This sequence may be a read error, since a much larger clone differs from it by one base. The CDR3 spells CASRPTDHNQPQHF. CDR3 nucleotide sequence: TGTGCCAGCAGACCGACAGACCATAATCAGCCCCAGCATTTT. V is TRBV12-3 or TRBV12-4 and J is TRBJ1-5; D might be TRBD1 (5 bases). V was clipped by 6 bases and J by 4 bases, with 13 bases between them. The CDR3 consists of 14 residues.

As for this clonotype: The junction does not match germline at one end; this may be a read error. The chain couples TRBV11-1 to TRBJ1-6; a weak D match, TRBD1 (5 bases). CDR3 length: 15 amino acids. Germline CDR1 SGHAT, CDR2 FQDESV (reference sequence). The chain's CDR3 is CASSLEWAGTSLLHF. The CDR3 coding sequence is TGTGCCAGCAGTTTGGAGTGGGCAGGGACTTCACTCCTCCACTTT.

About this clonotype itself: A junction end diverges from the germline sequence, so it may reflect a read error. The chain carries TRBV11-1 and TRBJ1-1; 8 nucleotides line up with TRBD1. The length of the CDR3 is 18 residues. The germline gives CDR1 SGHAT, CDR2 FQDESV (reference sequence). This CDR3 reads CTSSLRALRQGKNTEAFF. In DNA form, the CDR3 reads TGTACCAGCAGCTTACGCGCCCTACGACAGGGGAAAAACACTGAAGCTTTCTTT.

V gene TRBV12-3 or TRBV12-4 combines with J gene TRBJ2-3; TRBD2 matches 7 bases. V lost 5 bases and J lost 8; bases outside the gene matches: 10. The CDR3 runs to 14 residues. CDR3: CASSVGSGGVTQYF. CDR3 coding DNA: TGTGCCAGCAGTGTAGGGTCTGGGGGGGTTACGCAGTATTTT.

The chain combines TRBV6-5 with TRBJ1-6; the D gene is possibly TRBD1 (5 bases). This CDR3 is 15 amino acids long. Germline V gene data show CDR1 as MNHEY and CDR2 as SVGAGI. Trimming stripped 6 bases from V and 10 bases from J, with 19 bases between. The CDR3 DNA sequence: TGTGCCAGCAGCCCCTTTGTCGGGGGAGGGTCACCCCTCCACTTT. It is translated as CASSPFVGGGSPLHF.

This clonotype was seen a handful of times. Because it lacks the conserved phenylalanine or tryptophan at the end, this CDR3 is likely a read error. V and J are TRBV4-1 and TRBJ2-1; D may be TRBD2 (6 bases). Germline V CDR1 and CDR2: MGHRA, YSYEKL. The CDR3 has 12 residues. CDR3 sequence (DNA): TGCGACAGCAGCCAGAGACTAGGCGAGCAGTTCATC. Translation: CDSSQRLGEQFI.

In the case of this clonotype: This may arise from a read error, as a much more abundant clone is one base away. This sequence joins TRBV29-1 and TRBJ2-3, with TRBD1 as a possible D gene (6 bases). The V gene's germline CDR1 is SQVTM and CDR2 ANQGSEA. CDR3 length: 12 residues. CDR3 DNA sequence: TGCAGCGTTGCTCAACAGGGTTATACGCTGTATTTT. It is translated as CSVAQQGYTLYF.

This clonotype was picked up many times. Relative to the germline gene, one junction end is altered; a read error may explain this. J is TRBJ2-3 and V is TRBV30; D is undetermined. Per the germline V gene, CDR1 is GTSNPN and CDR2 is SVGIG (reference sequence). CDR3 length equals 11 residues. Here the CDR3 reads CAWSSRDTQYF. CDR3 DNA sequence: TGTGCCTGGAGTAGCAGAGATACGCAGTATTTT.

Note on this clonotype: A read error is likely, as this CDR3 ends without the conserved phenylalanine or tryptophan. The DNA is left out, because the CDR3 cannot be placed on it with certainty; the CDR3 is given as TCRdb lists it. The chain couples TRBV6-5 to TRBJ1-2; the table assigns TRBD1, which was not confirmed against the DNA. The CDR3 spans 15 amino acids, including both terminal residues. Germline loops: CDR1 MNHEY, CDR2 SVGAGI. The CDR3 here is CDSSYSPRDGYGNTL.

This clonotype appeared many times. CDR3 residues: CASSAVTYEQYF. In nucleotides, the CDR3 is TGTGCCAGCAGTGCAGTGACCTACGAGCAGTACTTC. The rearrangement links TRBV6-1 to TRBJ2-7; D call uncertain. The CDR3 spans 12 residues. Germline V lookup: CDR1 MNHNS, CDR2 SASEGT. Trimming removed 4 bases at V and 2 bases at J, with 6 bases between.

The V call is TRBV6-1, the J call TRBJ1-2; weak D call: TRBD1 (6 bases). Between the trimmed V and J ends, which lost 1 base and 8 bases, there was a span of 14 bases. This CDR3 comprises 14 residues. Looked up from germline, CDR1 is MNHNS and CDR2 is SASEGT. The CDR3 loop is CASSEGGGPGGYTF. CDR3 bases: TGTGCCAGCAGTGAAGGAGGGGGGCCCGGGGGCTACACCTTC.

About this clonotype itself: A junction end diverges from the germline sequence, so it may reflect a read error. The chain carries TRBV4-2 and TRBJ1-5; D gene unclear. Germline CDR1 LGHNA, CDR2 YNFKEQ. The CDR3 runs 13 residues. In DNA, the CDR3 is TGTGCCAGCAGCCCTCGGCACAATCAGCCCCACCAATTT. This encodes CASSPRHNQPHQF.

As concerns this clonotype: A much larger clone is a single base away; this may be a read error. V is TRBV12-5 and J is TRBJ2-5; D ambiguous. V lost 1 base and J lost 2, with 11 bases in between. The V gene's germline CDR1 is LGHNT and CDR2 FRNRAP. The CDR3 totals 15 residues. The CDR3, as DNA: TGTGCTAGTGGTTTGGGGGCTAACTCACAAGAGACCCAGTACTTC. Translation gives CASGLGANSQETQYF. The full variable domain, its missing parts supplied by reference TRBV12-5 and TRBJ2-5, is DARVTQTPRHKVTEMGQEVTMRCQPILGHNTVFWYRQTMMQGLELLAYFRNRAPLDDSGMPKDRFSAEMPDATLATLKIQPSEPRDSAVYFCASGLGANSQETQYFGPGTRLLVL.

The J gene is TRBJ1-2, the V gene TRBV6-1; D is unclear. CDR1 and CDR2 (germline): MNHNS, SASEGT. The V and J ends lost 9 bases and 5 bases respectively, with 10 bases between them. The CDR3 sequence is 11 residues long. CDR3 DNA: TGTGCCAGTAGTCTACAGTATGGCTACACCTTC. Translating it yields CASSLQYGYTF.

Turning to this clonotype: The junction departs from germline at one end; a sequencing error may be responsible. This rearrangement joins TRBV29-1 to TRBJ2-2; D is tentatively TRBD1 or TRBD2 (5 bases each). The germline gives CDR1 SQVTM, CDR2 ANQGSEA. The CDR3 is made up of 13 amino acids. CDR3 sequence: CSVERGNSGELSF. The CDR3 DNA follows: TGCAGCGTTGAGAGGGGAAACTCCGGGGAGCTGTCTTTT.

Details on this clonotype: The junction departs from the called germline gene at one end, perhaps through a read error. This chain links TRBV5-6 with TRBJ2-1; D is perhaps TRBD1 (5 bases). CDR3 length: 15 amino acids. Germline CDR1 SGHDT, CDR2 YYEEEE. CDR3 DNA sequence: TGTGTCAGCAGCTTCGGTAGGGGCCCCTACAATGAGCAGTTCTTC. Translating it yields CVSSFGRGPYNEQFF.

The gene calls are TRBV12-3 or TRBV12-4 and TRBJ2-5; D ambiguous. The CDR3 covers 14 residues. The V end was cut by 7 bases, the J end by 5 bases, with 17 bases between. CDR3 loop: CASTSPSAQETQYF. The CDR3 coding sequence is TGTGCCAGCACCTCCCCCAGTGCTCAGGAGACCCAGTACTTC.

The chain uses TRBV6-6 and TRBJ1-5; unclear D gene. The CDR3 consists of 17 residues. Trimming left V 5 bases short and J 5 bases short, with 22 bases between. Germline V gene sequence: CDR1 MNHNY, CDR2 SVGAGI (reference sequence). In DNA, the CDR3 is TGTGCCAGCAGTCCCGAGGGCCGGGGAGGCAGCTATCAGCCCCAGCATTTT. Its protein product is CASSPEGRGGSYQPQHF.

Concerning this clonotype: The junction shows a germline mismatch at one end, possibly a read error. The chain carries TRBV20-1 and TRBJ2-7, with 7 bases lining up with TRBD1. Germline V gene lookup returns CDR1 DFQATT and CDR2 SNEGSKA (reference sequence). This CDR3 region has 16 residues. In DNA form, the CDR3 reads TGTAGTGCTAGAGATTACAGGCAGGGGGATACCGACGAGCAGTACTTC. Translation: CSARDYRQGDTDEQYF.